This T cell receptor beta chain was captured in a study of T cell changes during pregnancy in multiple sclerosis. Profiled with immunoSEQ multiplex PCR; TCRdb holds only in-frame clones, not every one. This sample has 30,000 or so clones, with about 92% found just once. This CDR3 has 13 residues. V was pared by 7 bases and J by 7 bases, with 5 bases of the junction left unmatched. Germline CDR1 is MGHDK and CDR2 is SYGVNS. Sample: CD4+ T cells from peripheral blood mononuclear cells, taken in the second trimester of pregnancy. The gene calls are TRBV25-1 and TRBJ2-7; TRBD1 matches 12 bases. The receptor was derived from a female donor in good health, enrolled as a control in a pregnancy study. The CDR3 reads CASTGTGGREQYF. For the CDR3, the DNA is TGTGCCAGCACCGGGACAGGGGGCCGGGAGCAGTACTTC.